This T cell receptor beta chain was sequenced for a study of T cells after somatic rescue of genetic block. Clones were read by immunoSEQ multiplex PCR, and TCRdb kept only the in-frame ones, dropping some. The sample yields tens of thousands of clones, less than 95% seen once. This clone showed up just once. V was pared by 3 bases and J by 3 bases, with 15 bases between. The CDR3 runs 15 residues. Germline V CDR1 and CDR2: WNHNN, SYGVQD (reference sequence). Source material: peripheral blood mononuclear cells (PBMCs). The TCR comes from a man in his forties. The rearrangement joins TRBV10-1 to TRBJ2-7, with D possibly being TRBD2 (6 bases). DNA of the CDR3: TGCGCCAGCAGTGAAGGCATGGGAGGTTACTACGAGCAGTACTTC. This sequence encodes CASSEGMGGYYEQYF.